The 22 T cell receptor beta chains reported below all come from one sample, sequenced in a study of OX40 agonist ivuxolimab in advanced cancers. Profiled with immunoSEQ multiplex PCR; TCRdb holds only in-frame clones, not every one. The profile shows tens of thousands of clones, roughly 85% of them singletons. The starting material was CD4+ or CD8+ T cells sorted from blood, obtained in a trial of the OX40 agonist ivuxolimab. The receptors originated from an adult with an advanced solid tumor such as melanoma, head and neck, liver or kidney cancer.

The V and J genes are TRBV6-6 and TRBJ2-5; 8 nucleotides align to TRBD1. The J call could be wrong; TRBJ2-7 is a better fit for the DNA end. The CDR3 is 15 amino acids. Germline-derived CDR1 and CDR2 are MNHNY and SVGAGI (reference sequence). CDR3 nucleotide sequence: TGTGCCAGCAGTTACCCCAGGACAGGGACGGGCGAGCAGTACTTC. Translated, it gives CASSYPRTGTGEQYF.

Only one count was recorded for this clone. The chain employs TRBV5-1 and TRBJ1-1; D possibly corresponds to TRBD1 (5 bases). Trimming cost V 1 base and J 4 bases, with 17 bases left between them. Per germline, CDR1 SGHRS and CDR2 YFSETQ. The CDR3 extends over 16 amino acids. The CDR3 DNA reads TGCGCCAGCAGCTTGCTGGGACTGGGGCAAGGCACTGAAGCTTTCTTT. It translates to CASSLLGLGQGTEAFF. The whole variable domain, filled in from reference TRBV5-1 and TRBJ1-1, reads KAGVTQTPRYLIKTRGQQVTLSCSPISGHRSVSWYQQTPGQGLQFLFEYFSETQRNKGNFPGRFSGRQFSNSRSEMNVSTLELGDSALYLCASSLLGLGQGTEAFFGQGTRLTVV.

This rearrangement joins TRBV7-9 to TRBJ1-2, with TRBD1 matching over 11 bases. This CDR3 is 16 amino acids long. CDR1 and CDR2 (germline): SEHNR, FQNEAQ (reference sequence). With 5 bases clipped from V and 0 bases from J, the junction kept 5 bases outside the gene matches. The CDR3 DNA sequence: TGTGCCAGCAGCCCGGACAGGGGGCAGGCTAACTATGGCTACACCTTC. Encoded protein: CASSPDRGQANYGYTF.

This clone has only one observation. This sequence joins TRBV6-1 and TRBJ2-7, with TRBD1 matching over 10 bases. The CDR3 is 14 amino acids. Germline V gene sequence: CDR1 MNHNS, CDR2 SASEGT. The V segment lost 7 bases and the J segment 2 bases; nucleotides outside the gene matches: 5. CDR3 sequence: CASITGTGAYEQYF. In DNA, the CDR3 is TGTGCCAGCATTACCGGGACAGGGGCCTACGAGCAGTACTTC.

CDR3 amino acids: CASSLYGLAGAPDTQYF. The CDR3 DNA follows: TGTGCCAGCAGCTTATACGGACTAGCGGGAGCCCCAGATACGCAGTATTTT. V usage is TRBV7-2 and J usage is TRBJ2-3; 13 nucleotides agree with TRBD2. Germline CDR1 reads SGHTA; CDR2 reads FQGNSA. CDR3 length equals 17 residues. J gave up 4 bases and V 2 bases, and 6 bases lay outside the gene matches.

The V and J genes are TRBV5-1 and TRBJ2-3, with a weak D call TRBD2 (5 bases). The germline gives CDR1 SGHRS, CDR2 YFSETQ. V was cut by 1 base and J by 1 base, with 10 bases left in between. CDR3 length: 15 residues. The CDR3 sequence is CASSLTSSGTDTQYF. Here the CDR3 DNA reads TGCGCCAGCAGCTTGACTAGTTCGGGCACAGATACGCAGTATTTT.

This clone was detected a few times. V is TRBV2 and J is TRBJ1-5, with D possibly TRBD1 on 5 matching bases. The ends were cut back, 1 base at V and 1 base at J, with 8 bases in the middle. Looked up from germline, CDR1 is SNHLY and CDR2 is FYNNEI. The CDR3 contains 15 residues. DNA of the CDR3: TGTGCCAGCAGTGAAGATGGGGGGAGCAATCAGCCCCAGCATTTT. Translated, it gives CASSEDGGSNQPQHF.

The V and J genes are TRBV19 and TRBJ1-4; D unresolved. The CDR3 contains 14 residues. The ends were cut back, 5 bases at V and 4 bases at J, with 11 bases in the middle. Germline V lookup: CDR1 LNHDA, CDR2 SQIVND (reference sequence). In nucleotides, the CDR3 is TGTGCCAGTAGTGCGGGCGGATTTAATGAAAAACTGTTTTTT. The encoded protein is CASSAGGFNEKLFF.

V is TRBV2 and J is TRBJ1-1, with TRBD1 matching 9 bases. Germline V gene lookup returns CDR1 SNHLY and CDR2 FYNNEI. Losses at the gene ends were 5 bases for V and 5 bases for J; bases not matched to a gene: 9. CDR3 length equals 15 residues. The DNA of the CDR3 is TGTGCCAGCAGTTACAGGGGGCTAGAGACGACTGAAGCTTTCTTT. Protein sequence: CASSYRGLETTEAFF.

This clone has more than one count but fewer than ten. The chain has TRBV5-5 and TRBJ2-5, with D unclear. With 0 bases removed from V and 0 bases from J, the gap between germline ends came to 6 bases. The germline CDR1 and CDR2 sequences are SGHKS and YYEKEE (reference sequence). The CDR3 runs 14 residues. The CDR3 is CASSLVEYQETQYF. The CDR3, as DNA: TGTGCCAGCAGCTTGGTGGAGTACCAAGAGACCCAGTACTTC.

The rearrangement uses TRBV28 and TRBJ2-5; TRBD2 aligns across 8 bases. V lost 5 bases and J lost 4; bases outside the gene matches: 3. This CDR3 spans 13 amino acids. Germline V lookup: CDR1 MDHEN, CDR2 SYDVKM. The CDR3 reads CASSPRGGETQYF. For the CDR3, the DNA is TGTGCCAGCAGTCCCCGGGGGGGAGAGACCCAGTACTTC.

The chain couples TRBV5-6 to TRBJ2-2, with 13 bases lining up with TRBD2. The CDR3 is 17 residues long. CDR1 and CDR2 (germline): SGHDT, YYEEEE. After removal of 4 bases from V and 7 bases from J, the junction contained 10 bases not matched to a gene. The CDR3 nucleotides read TGTGCCAGCAGCACTGGGAGACTAGCGGGAGGTCGCGGGGAGCTGTTTTTT. Residues: CASSTGRLAGGRGELFF.

The table lists this clone with a few counts. The J gene is TRBJ2-7, the V gene TRBV4-2; the D gene is possibly TRBD2 (5 bases). The ends were cut back, 1 base at V and 6 bases at J, with 13 bases in the middle. The CDR3 covers 14 residues. From germline, CDR1 is LGHNA and CDR2 YNFKEQ. CDR3 region: CASSQGGGVLEQYF. In DNA form, the CDR3 reads TGTGCCAGCAGCCAAGGCGGAGGAGTTCTCGAGCAGTACTTC.

This clone was detected only a few times. This chain uses TRBV19 with TRBJ1-2; D remains unclear. V dropped 7 bases and J dropped 5 bases, with 5 bases sitting between them. From germline, CDR1 is LNHDA and CDR2 SQIVND (reference sequence). The CDR3 length is 10 residues. CDR3 sequence: CASKRYGYTF. The CDR3 nucleotides read TGTGCCAGTAAGCGGTATGGCTACACCTTC.

J is TRBJ2-4 and V is TRBV6-1, with TRBD1 matching 9 bases. From germline, CDR1 is MNHNS and CDR2 SASEGT. V lost 6 bases to trimming and J lost 3 bases; unmatched junction nucleotides: 6. The CDR3 covers 15 residues. CDR3 protein: CASRGTGQSKNIQYF. Here the CDR3 DNA reads TGTGCCAGCAGGGGGACAGGGCAAAGCAAAAACATTCAGTACTTC.

This chain links TRBV6-1 with TRBJ1-1; the D is unclear. Trimming pared 2 bases from V and 0 bases from J, leaving 4 bases between. Germline lookup yields CDR1 MNHNS and CDR2 SASEGT. The CDR3 runs to 13 residues. The DNA for the CDR3 is TGTGCCAGCAGTGAACCTGTGAACACTGAAGCTTTCTTT. It codes for CASSEPVNTEAFF.

The V and J genes are TRBV9 and TRBJ2-3, with D possibly TRBD2 on 7 matching bases. V was shortened by 3 bases and J by 6 bases, with 14 bases between the two germline ends. The CDR3 spans 14 residues. CDR1 and CDR2 from the germline V gene are SGDLS and YYNGEE. The CDR3 DNA sequence: TGTGCCAGCAGCGCCCTAGGGGGGGAGGATACGCAGTATTTT. This translates into CASSALGGEDTQYF.

The chain is built from TRBV19 and TRBJ1-2; D not certain. The CDR3 loop spans 11 amino acids. V was cut by 5 bases and J by 9 bases, with 10 bases left in between. Germline V CDR1 and CDR2: LNHDA, SQIVND (reference sequence). CDR3 coding DNA: TGTGCCAGTAGTTCCACTGCACGCTACACCTTC. Translated, it gives CASSSTARYTF. Full variable domain (remainder filled in from reference TRBV19 and TRBJ1-2): DGGITQSPKYLFRKEGQNVTLSCEQNLNHDAMYWYRQDPGQGLRLIYYSQIVNDFQKGDIAEGYSVSREKKESFPLTVTSAQKNPTAFYLCASSSTARYTFGSGTRLTVV.

This clone was detected only a few times. The rearrangement joins TRBV5-6 to TRBJ1-6; D is unclear. Per the germline V gene, CDR1 is SGHDT and CDR2 is YYEEEE. The CDR3 sequence is 15 residues long. With 3 bases removed from V and 2 bases from J, the gap between germline ends came to 9 bases. CDR3 loop: CASSSGATYNSPLHF. The CDR3 region has the DNA TGTGCCAGCAGCTCGGGAGCGACCTATAATTCACCCCTCCACTTT.

This clone was detected only once. The V call is TRBV29-1, the J call TRBJ2-3; TRBD1 agrees at 9 bases. Trimming cost V 2 bases and J 7 bases; bases outside gene matches: 10. The CDR3 runs to 15 residues. Germline values: CDR1 SQVTM, CDR2 ANQGSEA. CDR3 sequence: CSVELGGQGVNTQYF. For the CDR3, the DNA is TGCAGCGTTGAATTAGGGGGACAGGGAGTGAATACGCAGTATTTT.

This chain connects TRBV7-9 to TRBJ2-7; 9 bases align to TRBD2. The CDR3 runs 14 residues. Germline V gene lookup returns CDR1 SEHNR and CDR2 FQNEAQ (reference sequence). The J segment lost 2 bases and the V segment lost 5 bases, leaving 4 bases of the junction unmatched. The CDR3 region is CASSPSGDAYEQYF. The CDR3 region has the DNA TGTGCCAGCAGCCCTAGCGGGGACGCCTACGAGCAGTACTTC. Complete variable domain (other parts from reference TRBV7-9 and TRBJ2-7): DTGVSQNPRHKITKRGQNVTFRCDPISEHNRLYWYRQTLGQGPEFLTYFQNEAQLEKSRLLSDRFSAERPKGSFSTLEIQRTEQGDSAMYLCASSPSGDAYEQYFGPGTRLTVT.

V usage is TRBV11-2 and J usage is TRBJ2-5; the D gene is possibly TRBD2 (6 bases). The V end lost 5 bases, the J end lost 2 bases, and 15 bases lay between the germline ends. The CDR3 sequence is 15 residues long. Germline loops: CDR1 SGHAT, CDR2 FQNNGV. This CDR3 is CASSPGGTRQETQYF. CDR3 nucleotide sequence: TGTGCCAGCAGCCCGGGCGGGACGAGGCAAGAGACCCAGTACTTC.